This is a list of T cell receptor beta chains from one sample in a study of identifying expanded T cells in peripheral blood. Clones were read by immunoSEQ multiplex PCR, and TCRdb kept only the in-frame ones, dropping some. Of roughly 96,000 clones listed, roughly 86% are singletons. Source material: blood. These receptors were collected from a person aged 18 to 75 in good health. The CDR3 runs from the conserved cysteine through the conserved F or W. A D gene is named only where the DNA matches it firmly. Part of the rows lack a size; the others show once, few, many or a class for expanded clones.

j_call v_call clone_size d_call cdr3_aa cdr3_nt
TRBJ1-1 TRBV19 NA NA CASSMRSTEAFF TGTGCCAGTAGTATGCGGAGCACTGAAGCTTTCTTT
TRBJ1-2 TRBV7-8 NA NA CASSLGSLGGKYTF TGTGCCAGCAGCTTAGGATCTCTCGGGGGCAAATACACCTTC
TRBJ2-2 TRBV9 NA TRBD1 CASSPGDSANTGELFF TGTGCCAGCAGCCCCGGGGACAGCGCGAACACCGGGGAGCTGTTTTTT
TRBJ1-1 TRBV5-1 once NA CASCRGGMGTNTEAFF TGCGCCAGCTGTCGTGGGGGGATGGGGACGAACACTGAAGCTTTCTTT
TRBJ1-3 TRBV6-6 NA NA CASSYSPTTAGNTIYF TGTGCCAGCAGTTACTCGCCCACGACAGCTGGAAACACCATATATTTT
TRBJ2-2 TRBV6-5 NA TRBD1 CAIRRDSLTGELFF TGTGCCATCCGCCGGGACAGTCTTACCGGGGAGCTGTTTTTT
TRBJ1-1 TRBV9 once NA CASSVVLDPNHTEAFF TGTGCCAGCAGCGTAGTGTTAGACCCAAATCACACTGAAGCTTTCTTT
TRBJ2-1 TRBV7-9 NA NA CASSLKQGRDEQFF TGTGCCAGCAGCCTCAAACAGGGCAGAGATGAGCAGTTCTTC
TRBJ1-1 TRBV5-4 NA NA CASSLGGLNTEAFF TGTGCCAGCAGCTTGGGAGGGTTGAACACTGAAGCTTTCTTT
TRBJ2-5 TRBV6-1 NA TRBD1 CASSRGQGETQYF TGTGCCAGCAGCCGCGGACAGGGTGAGACCCAGTACTTC
TRBJ2-7 TRBV11-3 NA NA CASSLPGRDYEQYF TGTGCCAGCAGCCTCCCGGGACGAGACTACGAGCAGTACTTC
TRBJ2-3 TRBV6-5 NA NA CASSYSRTPSDTQYF TGTGCCAGCAGTTACTCTAGAACCCCCTCGGATACGCAGTATTTT
TRBJ1-5 TRBV7-5 NA NA CVRRPGTGGSHSNQPQHF TGTGTCAGAAGGCCCGGGACAGGGGGATCTCATAGCAATCAGCCCCAGCATTTT
TRBJ2-1 TRBV29-1 once NA CSVAGVNEQFF TGCAGCGTTGCGGGGGTAAATGAGCAGTTCTTC
TRBJ1-5 TRBV6-6 NA NA CASSYRGSNQPQHF TGTGCCAGCAGTTACAGGGGTAGCAATCAGCCCCAGCATTTT
TRBJ1-2 TRBV18 NA TRBD1 CASSLNTQGAANYGYTF TGTGCCAGCTCACTAAACACACAGGGGGCGGCCAACTATGGCTACACCTTC
TRBJ2-1 TRBV7-3 NA NA CASSTQGGYNEQFF TGTGCCAGCAGCACGCAGGGGGGATACAATGAGCAGTTCTTC
TRBJ1-2 TRBV18 NA TRBD1 CASSLRGQAVNYGYTF TGTGCCAGCTCACTTAGGGGACAGGCCGTTAACTATGGCTACACCTTC
TRBJ1-1 TRBV7-2 NA NA CASSRLLARLVGPGYEAFF TGTGCCAGCAGCCGACTACTTGCTCGTTTGGTAGGGCCGGGTTATGAAGCTTTCTTT
TRBJ2-3 TRBV21-1 NA NA CASSRGDSLIITAIDRRTDTQYF TGTGCCAGCAGCAGGGGGGACAGTCTGATCATTACCGCTATTGACCGGCGCACAGATACGCAGTATTTT
TRBJ2-1 TRBV11-2 NA NA CASSLDRRRDEQFF TGTGCCAGCAGCTTAGATAGGCGGAGGGATGAGCAGTTCTTC
TRBJ2-7 TRBV5-1 once NA CASSAGSLVGHEQYF TGCGCCAGCAGCGCTGGGTCCCTAGTCGGCCACGAGCAGTACTTC
TRBJ1-1 TRBV4-1 NA NA CASSQNRYTEAFF TGCGCCAGCAGCCAAAACAGGTACACTGAAGCTTTCTTT
TRBJ1-3 TRBV5-8 NA NA CASQLGSYSGNTIYF TGTGCCAGCCAGTTGGGAAGCTACTCTGGAAACACCATATATTTT
TRBJ1-1 TRBV7-2 NA NA CASSLTGHLNTEAFF TGTGCCAGCAGCTTAACGGGACACTTGAACACTGAAGCTTTCTTT
TRBJ1-1 TRBV7-9 NA NA CASTPDTEAFF TGTGCCAGCACCCCGGACACTGAAGCTTTCTTT
TRBJ1-5 TRBV19 NA NA CASSIAISHRYSNQPQHF TGTGCCAGTAGTATAGCTATCAGCCATCGATATAGCAATCAGCCCCAGCATTTT
TRBJ1-2 TRBV7-9 few TRBD1 CASSHRDRESVGYTF TGTGCCAGCAGCCATCGGGACAGGGAATCGGTTGGCTACACCTTC
TRBJ2-2 TRBV5-1 NA NA CASSKDGGAGSGELFF TGCGCCAGCAGCAAGGACGGGGGCGCGGGTTCCGGGGAGCTGTTTTTT
TRBJ2-5 TRBV19 NA NA CASSIVGLAETQYF TGTGCCAGTAGTATAGTAGGGCTAGCCGAGACCCAGTACTTC
TRBJ1-2 TRBV18 few TRBD1 CASSPRDRGYGYTF TGTGCCAGCTCACCCAGGGACAGGGGCTATGGCTACACCTTC